The T cell receptor beta chain described here comes from a study of neoadjuvant nivolumab and ipilimumab in lung cancer. Study summary: Patients got nivolumab 3 mg/kg on days 1, 15 and 29; combination added ipilimumab 1 mg/kg day 1. Findings of the study overall: From pretherapy to surgery, tumor richness and clonality rose with dual therapy.

Clones were sequenced by immunoSEQ multiplex PCR, and TCRdb holds only the in-frame ones, with some missing. The top ten hold 9% of the sample, which has roughly 20,000 clones, 79% seen once. This clone has only one observation. The antigen is undetermined. Germline loops: CDR1 SGDLS, CDR2 YYNGEE. This CDR3 comprises 15 residues. The ends lost 3 bases at V and 4 bases at J; junction bases unmatched: 9. This TCR came from an adult with non-small cell lung cancer. Material: tumor tissue, obtained after neoadjuvant nivolumab, alone or with ipilimumab, at or shortly before surgery. J is TRBJ2-7 and V is TRBV9; 8 bases align to TRBD2. CDR3 sequence (DNA): TGTGCCAGCAGCGAGGGGACTAGTGGGCCTTACGAGCAGTACTTC. It translates to CASSEGTSGPYEQYF.